These 8 T cell receptor beta chains originate from one sample sequenced in a study of T cells in pancreatic ductal adenocarcinoma. The assay was immunoSEQ multiplex PCR, and TCRdb's table has in-frame clones only and misses some. The profile shows 12,000 or so clones, about nine tenths of them singletons. No neoadjuvant therapy was given to the selected pancreatic ductal adenocarcinoma patients before their surgery. The sample taken for sequencing was PBMCs. The receptors derive from a human donor with pancreatic ductal adenocarcinoma.

The chain joins TRBV25-1 to TRBJ2-1, with a tentative D call TRBD2 (6 bases). The V gene's germline CDR1 is MGHDK and CDR2 SYGVNS. The CDR3 spans 14 residues. Between the trimmed V and J ends, which lost 10 bases and 0 bases, there was a span of 13 bases. The CDR3 DNA reads as TGTGCCACTCCGGGAGTACCCTCCTACAATGAGCAGTTCTTC. It encodes CATPGVPSYNEQFF.

This chain links TRBV4-3 with TRBJ2-7, with D uncertain. There are 13 residues in the CDR3. Germline CDR1 is LGHNA and CDR2 is YSLEER. Trimming removed 2 bases at V and 2 bases at J, with 7 bases between. CDR3 region: CASSQYRTYEQYF. In nucleotides, the CDR3 is TGCGCCAGCAGCCAATACAGAACCTACGAGCAGTACTTC.

This clone was observed a single time. The chain has TRBV6-1 and TRBJ1-3, with D possibly TRBD1 on 6 matching bases. V was clipped by 2 bases and J by 7 bases, with 15 bases between them. Germline V lookup: CDR1 MNHNS, CDR2 SASEGT. The CDR3 runs 15 residues. Here the CDR3 reads CASSEIAGVGNTIYF. The CDR3 DNA reads as TGTGCCAGCAGTGAAATAGCAGGGGTCGGGAACACCATATATTTT.

The chain combines TRBV6-5 with TRBJ1-4; D is unresolved. The CDR3 totals 14 residues. V lost 11 bases to trimming and J lost 5 bases, with 18 bases between them. Per the germline V gene, CDR1 is MNHEY and CDR2 is SVGAGI. CDR3 DNA: TGTGCCTCCCGGGAGTACGGCTGGAATGAAAAACTGTTTTTT. Translation gives CASREYGWNEKLFF.

DNA of the CDR3: TGTGCCAGCAGCCTAGCGGGAGGGCCGGGGGAGACCCAGTACTTC. This sequence encodes CASSLAGGPGETQYF. V usage is TRBV28 and J usage is TRBJ2-5, with TRBD2 identical over 12 bases. The CDR3 has 15 amino acids. The V gene's germline CDR1 is MDHEN and CDR2 SYDVKM. The J segment lost 5 bases and the V segment lost 6 bases, leaving 7 bases of the junction unmatched.

Only one count was recorded for this clone. V and J are TRBV2 and TRBJ2-1; D gene ambiguous. The V end lost 6 bases, the J end lost 3 bases, and 3 bases lay between the germline ends. This CDR3 region has 11 residues. The germline V gene has CDR1 SNHLY and CDR2 FYNNEI. The CDR3 DNA sequence: TGTGCCAGCAGGATCTACAATGAGCAGTTCTTC. Protein: CASRIYNEQFF.

The chain joins TRBV7-9 to TRBJ1-3; D is unclear. Germline V CDR1 and CDR2: SEHNR, FQNEAQ (reference sequence). The CDR3 extends over 15 amino acids. Trimming pared 4 bases from V and 4 bases from J, leaving 14 bases between. This CDR3 reads CASSYLGTDGNTIYF. The CDR3, as DNA: TGTGCCAGCAGCTACCTAGGAACAGACGGAAACACCATATATTTT.

V usage is TRBV11-2 and J usage is TRBJ2-3; D may be TRBD2 (6 bases). Germline lookup yields CDR1 SGHAT and CDR2 FQNNGV. The CDR3 covers 15 residues. Trimming left V 4 bases short and J 5 bases short, with 16 bases between. DNA for the CDR3: TGTGCCAGCAGCTATCGGGACTGGGGCCAAGATACGCAGTATTTT. Translation: CASSYRDWGQDTQYF. The full variable domain, rest sourced from reference TRBV11-2 and TRBJ2-3, is EAGVAQSPRYKIIEKRQSVAFWCNPISGHATLYWYQQILGQGPKLLIQFQNNGVVDDSQLPKDRFSAERLKGVDSTLKIQPAKLEDSAVYLCASSYRDWGQDTQYFGPGTRLTVL.